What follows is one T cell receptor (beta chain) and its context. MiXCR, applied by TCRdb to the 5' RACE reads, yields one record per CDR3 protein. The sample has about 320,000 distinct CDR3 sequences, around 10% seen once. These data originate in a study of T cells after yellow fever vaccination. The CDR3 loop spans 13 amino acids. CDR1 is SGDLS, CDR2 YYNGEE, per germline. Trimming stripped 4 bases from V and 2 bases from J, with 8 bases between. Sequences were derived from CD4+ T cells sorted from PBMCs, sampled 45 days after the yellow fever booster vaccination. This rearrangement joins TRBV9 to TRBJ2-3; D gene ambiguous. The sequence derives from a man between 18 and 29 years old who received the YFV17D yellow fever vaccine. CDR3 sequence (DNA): TGTGCCAGCAGCCCATCCCTCACAGATACGCAGTATTTT. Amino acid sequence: CASSPSLTDTQYF. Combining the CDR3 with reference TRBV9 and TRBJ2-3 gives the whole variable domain DSGVTQTPKHLITATGQRVTLRCSPRSGDLSVYWYQQSLDQGLQFLIQYYNGEERAKGNILERFSAQQFPDLHSELNLSSLELGDSALYFCASSPSLTDTQYFGPGTRLTVL.